The 6 T cell receptor beta chains listed next were all sequenced from one sample in a study of blood T cell repertoires in COVID-19. Profiled with immunoSEQ multiplex PCR; TCRdb holds only in-frame clones, not every one. This sample has about 80,000 clones, with around 79% found just once. The sample comprised peripheral blood. The receptors originated from a human donor in a cohort sampled during active COVID-19.

The chain is built from TRBV7-8 and TRBJ1-1; 9 positions match TRBD1. CDR3 length: 16 amino acids. Per germline, CDR1 SGHVS and CDR2 FQNEAQ. With V trimmed by 7 bases and J by 4 bases, 13 bases remained unmatched. CDR3 DNA: TGTGCCAGCACCGGACAGGGGTGGCGAGGTCGCACTGAAGCTTTCTTT. Its translation: CASTGQGWRGRTEAFF. Drawing the rest from reference TRBV7-8 and TRBJ1-1, the complete variable domain is GAGVSQSPRYKVAKRGQDVALRCDPISGHVSLFWYQQALGQGPEFLTYFQNEAQLDKSGLPSDRFFAERPEGSVSTLKIQRTQQEDSAVYLCASTGQGWRGRTEAFFGQGTRLTVV.

The chain links TRBV5-1 to TRBJ2-7; D gene ambiguous. Trimming removed 1 base at V and 0 bases at J, with 8 bases between. In germline, CDR1 is SGHRS, CDR2 YFSETQ. The CDR3 is made up of 14 amino acids. Here the CDR3 DNA reads TGCGCCAGCAGCTTGAGCACGAGCTCCTACGAGCAGTACGTC. Protein: CASSLSTSSYEQYV.

This chain links TRBV21-1 with TRBJ1-2; TRBD1, the table's D call, was not compared with the DNA. TRBV21-1 is termed a pseudogene. This CDR3 is 19 amino acids long. Written as DNA, the CDR3 is TGTGCCAGCAGCCCGACAAAGACCATCTTCCAGATCCGGTCGCGATGCTACACCTTC. This codes for CASSPTKTIFQIRSRCYTF.

V and J are TRBV10-3 and TRBJ1-5; D is unclear. This CDR3 is built from 14 residues. Germline-derived CDR1 and CDR2 are ENHRY and SYGVKD. V was cut by 5 bases and J by 0 bases, with 8 bases left in between. The CDR3 here is CAISSSYSNQPQHF. The DNA of the CDR3 is TGTGCCATCAGTTCTTCCTATAGCAATCAGCCCCAGCATTTT.

The rearrangement links TRBV7-6 to TRBJ2-3; possibly TRBD2 for D (5 bases). Germline V gives CDR1 SGHVS, CDR2 FNYEAQ. There are 17 residues in the CDR3. Trimming took off 5 bases at V and 0 bases at J, with 18 bases between the two ends. CDR3 sequence reads: CASSGELAPYSTDTQYF. Here the CDR3 DNA reads TGTGCCAGCAGCGGGGAGCTGGCGCCCTATAGCACAGATACGCAGTATTTT. Using reference TRBV7-6 and TRBJ2-3 for the parts outside the CDR3, the full variable domain is GAGVSQSPRYKVTKRGQDVALRCDPISGHVSLYWYRQALGQGPEFLTYFNYEAQQDKSGLPNDRFSAERPEGSISTLTIQRTEQRDSAMYRCASSGELAPYSTDTQYFGPGTRLTVL.

The V and J genes are TRBV4-3 and TRBJ1-5; D not resolved. Looked up from germline, CDR1 is LGHNA and CDR2 is YSLEER. The CDR3 has 15 residues. V dropped 1 base and J dropped 1 base, with 8 bases sitting between them. The DNA of the CDR3 is TGCGCCAGCAGCCAAGGGAGGTGGAGCAATCAGCCCCAGCATTTT. Amino acid sequence: CASSQGRWSNQPQHF.